A single sample gave rise to the 26 T cell receptor beta chains below, sequenced in a study of T cells after yellow fever vaccination (dated by TCRdb to between 2019 and 2020). According to the study, the label for this sample's treatment or condition signals: live attenuated yellow fever vaccine strain. Library construction relied on 5' RACE. Sequencing was performed on an Illumina NovaSeq 6000. In TCRdb, the public reads were trimmed at Q25 with fastp and aligned with MiXCR, with productive beta chains retained. Identical CDR3 proteins give one entry, which carries the most common genes and DNA. This sample holds hundreds of thousands of distinct CDR3 sequences; about 17% were observed only once. 18% of the sample is held by the ten biggest clonotypes. The specimen comprised PBMCs, sampled before the yellow fever booster vaccination. These receptors were taken from a man aged 18-30 years who received the YFV17D yellow fever vaccine.

This clonotype was found a few times. The chain couples TRBV4-3 to TRBJ2-1; 7 bases map to TRBD2. Germline assignment: CDR1 LGHNA and CDR2 YSLEER. V trimming: 1 base; J trimming: 9 bases; junction bases outside the gene matches: 0. This CDR3 region has 12 residues. The CDR3 loop reads CASSQGGGEQFF. As DNA, the CDR3 is TGCGCCAGCAGCCAAGGGGGGGGTGAGCAGTTCTTC.

V usage is TRBV28 and J usage is TRBJ1-2, with 10 bases fitting TRBD1. This CDR3 contains 14 residues. V gave up 6 bases and J gave up 3 bases; unmatched junction bases: 4. Germline loops: CDR1 MDHEN, CDR2 SYDVKM. CDR3 protein: CASRGQGLDYGYTF. CDR3 nucleotides: TGTGCCAGCAGGGGACAGGGGTTGGACTATGGCTACACCTTC.

On this clonotype: At one end, the junction sequence differs from germline, possibly due to a read error. This sequence joins TRBV7-3 and TRBJ2-3; 12 bases agree with TRBD2. There are 13 residues in the CDR3. Germline V gives CDR1 SGHTA, CDR2 FQGTGA. The CDR3 DNA is TGTGCCAGCAGCTCACCTGGACTAGCGGGGTTGAATTTT. Amino acid sequence: CASSSPGLAGLNF.

This clonotype was counted a few times. This chain connects TRBV7-2 to TRBJ2-3; 8 bases are shared with TRBD1. The trim removed 4 bases at V and 3 bases at J, leaving 6 bases unmatched. The germline V gene encodes CDR1 SGHTA and CDR2 FQGNSA. The CDR3 is 15 amino acids. The CDR3 sequence is CASSSVTGVTDTQYF. In DNA form, the CDR3 reads TGTGCCAGCAGCTCCGTGACAGGGGTGACAGATACGCAGTATTTT.

The CDR3 region has the DNA TGTGCCAGCAGCCAAGATAACCGAGGGGACTATGGCTACACCTTC. This gives the protein CASSQDNRGDYGYTF. V usage is TRBV4-2 and J usage is TRBJ1-2, with D possibly TRBD1 on 5 matching bases. This CDR3 is 15 amino acids long. The germline gives CDR1 LGHNA, CDR2 YNFKEQ. Trimming cost V 0 bases and J 3 bases, with 11 bases left between them.

There are a few counts of this clonotype. The chain has TRBV6-1 and TRBJ1-5; D uncertain. The CDR3 has 14 amino acids. The V gene's germline CDR1 is MNHNS and CDR2 SASEGT. V was clipped by 4 bases and J by 4 bases, with 11 bases between them. The DNA for the CDR3 is TGTGCCAGCAGTGGTCAAACGTGGAATCAGCCCCAGCATTTT. Amino acid sequence: CASSGQTWNQPQHF.

This clonotype was detected only a few times. The chain combines TRBV20-1 with TRBJ2-1; TRBD2 matches 10 bases. The CDR3 is 14 amino acids. With V trimmed by 3 bases and J by 5 bases, 4 bases remained unmatched. Germline-derived CDR1 and CDR2 are DFQATT and SNEGSKA (reference sequence). The CDR3 loop is CSASGLAGDNEQFF. The CDR3 DNA reads as TGCAGTGCTAGCGGGCTAGCGGGGGACAATGAGCAGTTCTTC.

The chain employs TRBV12-3 or TRBV12-4 and TRBJ2-1; D gene unclear. The CDR3 totals 12 residues. Trimming took off 6 bases at V and 14 bases at J, with 17 bases between the two ends. In DNA form, the CDR3 reads TGTGCCAGCAGCGCCTCCAGGATCCCAGAGTTCTTC. Amino acids: CASSASRIPEFF.

This sequence joins TRBV13 and TRBJ1-1, with TRBD1 matching over 10 bases. CDR3 length equals 16 residues. Trimming cost V 5 bases and J 0 bases; bases outside gene matches: 6. Germline CDR1 PRHDT, CDR2 FYEKMQ (reference sequence). In DNA, the CDR3 is TGTGCCAGCAGCCGGAGGACAGGGGGATTGAACACTGAAGCTTTCTTT. This translates into CASSRRTGGLNTEAFF.

This rearrangement joins TRBV7-9 to TRBJ1-5, with D unresolved. CDR3 size: 13 residues. The V end lost 5 bases, the J end lost 3 bases, and 8 bases lay between the germline ends. Germline-derived CDR1 and CDR2 are SEHNR and FQNEAQ (reference sequence). The CDR3 DNA reads TGTGCCAGCAGCCCCCACAACAATCAGCCCCAGCATTTT. Residues: CASSPHNNQPQHF. Variable domain in full (rest from reference TRBV7-9 and TRBJ1-5): DTGVSQNPRHKITKRGQNVTFRCDPISEHNRLYWYRQTLGQGPEFLTYFQNEAQLEKSRLLSDRFSAERPKGSFSTLEIQRTEQGDSAMYLCASSPHNNQPQHFGDGTRLSIL.

This clonotype has at least ten counts. V gene TRBV7-9 combines with J gene TRBJ2-1, with a weak D call TRBD2 (6 bases). Germline-derived CDR1 and CDR2 are SEHNR and FQNEAQ (reference sequence). The CDR3 length is 13 residues. V shed 8 bases and J shed 6 bases, with 14 bases lying between them. CDR3 nucleotides: TGTGCCAGCCGCAGGGAGGAGGGCAATGAGCAGTTCTTC. Its protein product is CASRREEGNEQFF.

The chain couples TRBV7-3 to TRBJ2-7; 9 bases line up with TRBD2. Trimming at V came to 5 bases and at J to 6 bases, leaving 11 bases not matched to a gene. CDR1 and CDR2 (germline): SGHTA, FQGTGA. The CDR3 has 15 amino acids. CDR3 sequence (DNA): TGTGCCAGCAGCCCCGGAGGAGCGGGGGGCAGCGAGCAGTACTTC. Translation: CASSPGGAGGSEQYF.

This clonotype was counted only a few times. The V gene is TRBV20-1, the J gene TRBJ1-5, with 8 nucleotides matching TRBD1. Losses at the gene ends were 3 bases for V and 6 bases for J; bases not matched to a gene: 13. CDR1 and CDR2 (germline): DFQATT, SNEGSKA (reference sequence). The CDR3 is made up of 16 amino acids. CDR3 sequence: CSASVRGHGLGQPQHF. The CDR3 region has the DNA TGCAGTGCTAGTGTCAGGGGGCATGGGCTCGGTCAGCCCCAGCATTTT.

The sample holds a few counts of this clonotype. The chain combines TRBV14 with TRBJ1-1, with D uncertain. This CDR3 is 15 amino acids long. CDR1 is SGHDN and CDR2 is FVKESK in the germline V gene. V was trimmed by 1 base and J by 1 base, leaving 10 bases between them. In DNA form, the CDR3 reads TGTGCCAGCAGCCAAGTCCCAAGTACGAACACTGAAGCTTTCTTT. This translates into CASSQVPSTNTEAFF.

Only a few counts were recorded for this clonotype. V is TRBV5-1 and J is TRBJ1-2, with TRBD1 identical over 8 bases. The CDR3 runs 13 residues. J was trimmed by 7 bases and V by 2 bases; bases with no gene match: 4. The germline V gene encodes CDR1 SGHRS and CDR2 YFSETQ. The CDR3 loop is CASSFGTGGGYTF. CDR3 sequence (DNA): TGCGCCAGCAGCTTTGGCACAGGGGGTGGCTACACCTTC.

The gene calls are TRBV4-3 and TRBJ1-6; maybe TRBD1 (6 bases). The germline V gene encodes CDR1 LGHNA and CDR2 YSLEER. This CDR3 has 15 amino acids. Trimming cost V 4 bases and J 9 bases, with 16 bases left between them. The CDR3 region is CASSPGQFSVSPLHF. CDR3 sequence (DNA): TGCGCCAGCAGCCCCGGACAGTTCTCGGTTTCACCCCTCCACTTT.

This clonotype has a handful of counts. The V gene is TRBV20-1, the J gene TRBJ1-1; maybe TRBD1 (5 bases). CDR3 size: 13 residues. Looked up from germline, CDR1 is DFQATT and CDR2 is SNEGSKA (reference sequence). V lost 7 bases and J 0 bases, leaving 12 bases between the germline ends. The CDR3 loop is CSVRRAMNTEAFF. The DNA of the CDR3 is TGCAGTGTTCGCAGGGCCATGAACACTGAAGCTTTCTTT.

This clonotype has only a few counts. J is TRBJ1-1 and V is TRBV5-1; no clear D. V lost 0 bases, J lost 3 bases, and 9 bases lay in between. Germline V CDR1 and CDR2: SGHRS, YFSETQ. The CDR3 consists of 14 residues. The CDR3, as DNA: TGCGCCAGCAGCTTGGGGAATGTGGACACTGAAGCTTTCTTT. It specifies CASSLGNVDTEAFF.

This clonotype has a count of ten or more. The chain carries TRBV5-1 and TRBJ2-1; D might be TRBD1 or TRBD2, each matching 5 bases. Looked up from germline, CDR1 is SGHRS and CDR2 is YFSETQ. V shed 0 bases and J shed 5 bases, with 9 bases lying between them. There are 14 residues in the CDR3. The DNA of the CDR3 is TGCGCCAGCAGCTTGGGGGACCTCCACAATGAGCAGTTCTTC. This gives the protein CASSLGDLHNEQFF.

Only a few counts were recorded for this clonotype. A junction boundary mismatches the germline segment, possibly from a read error. This chain connects TRBV6-5 to TRBJ2-7, with D maybe TRBD2 (6 bases). This CDR3 has 15 residues. From germline, CDR1 is MNHEY and CDR2 SVGAGI. This CDR3 is CASSYSRDFPYDQYF. The CDR3 nucleotides are TGTGCCAGCAGTTACTCCAGGGACTTCCCGTACGATCAGTACTTC.

This clonotype appeared a few times. The V call is TRBV4-2, the J call TRBJ2-2, with D perhaps being TRBD1 or TRBD2 (5 bases each). The CDR3 consists of 14 residues. Germline CDR1 LGHNA, CDR2 YNFKEQ. The V gene lost 4 bases and the J gene lost 6 bases, with 12 bases spanning the gap. The CDR3 sequence: CASSPRTGPGELFF. In DNA form, the CDR3 reads TGTGCCAGCAGCCCAAGGACGGGGCCCGGGGAGCTGTTTTTT.

This clonotype was seen more than once but under ten times. The CDR3 DNA follows: TGTGCCAGCAGCCCCACTCCGTATGAGCAGTTCTTC. Translation: CASSPTPYEQFF. This chain uses TRBV7-8 with TRBJ2-1; no clear D. The CDR3 has 12 amino acids. Germline loops: CDR1 SGHVS, CDR2 FQNEAQ. With 5 bases removed from V and 8 bases from J, the gap between germline ends came to 10 bases.

The chain couples TRBV7-2 to TRBJ1-6; maybe TRBD1 (5 bases). Germline V CDR1 and CDR2: SGHTA, FQGNSA. The length of the CDR3 is 16 residues. Trimming removed 3 bases from V and 0 bases from J, with 9 bases in between. The CDR3 nucleotides are TGTGCCAGCAGCTTTCAGGGAAGCTCCTATAATTCACCCCTCCACTTT. Translating gives CASSFQGSSYNSPLHF.

Many counts were recorded for this clonotype. The genes are TRBV6-5 and TRBJ2-7; tentative D call: TRBD2 (5 bases). The ends were cut back, 0 bases at V and 2 bases at J, with 14 bases in the middle. The CDR3 extends over 16 amino acids. Germline V gene lookup returns CDR1 MNHEY and CDR2 SVGAGI. The CDR3 nucleotides are TGTGCCAGCAGTTACTCGACGATGGACGGGACCTACGAGCAGTACTTC. This sequence encodes CASSYSTMDGTYEQYF.

There are many counts of this clonotype. CDR3 loop: CSVSPTGRIDTQYF. The CDR3 DNA reads TGCAGCGTATCACCCACAGGGAGAATAGATACGCAGTATTTT. J is TRBJ2-3 and V is TRBV29-1, with D tentatively TRBD1 (6 bases). Trimming removed 6 bases at V and 5 bases at J, with 18 bases between. Germline V gene sequence: CDR1 SQVTM, CDR2 ANQGSEA. The CDR3 runs to 14 residues.

The chain recombines TRBV7-7 with TRBJ1-2; no definite D call. The ends were cut back, 5 bases at V and 5 bases at J, with 12 bases in the middle. This CDR3 comprises 13 residues. CDR1 SSHAT and CDR2 FNYEAQ come from the germline V gene (reference sequence). CDR3 region: CASSPALQYGYTF. CDR3 in DNA: TGTGCCAGCAGCCCTGCCCTGCAGTATGGCTACACCTTC.